Listed below are T cell receptor beta chains from one sample, sequenced in a study of T cell repertoires in cytomegalovirus infection. MiXCR, run by TCRdb on the reads, gives a single entry per CDR3 protein. The sample lists about 830,000 distinct CDR3 sequences; approximately 32% were seen once. Antigens for these TCRs are unknown. The sample was cultured CD8+ T cells from PBMCs, taken from culture after CMV antigen stimulation. The receptor source for this set is a human donor in good health (CMV status not recorded). Some clones in this sample may be carry-over from other donors' samples. The CDR3 runs from the conserved cysteine through the conserved F or W. D genes are given only for firm matches. Size values are once, few and many counts, or a class for expanded clones, and some rows have none.

17 | TRBD2 | TRBJ2-5 | few | TRBV7-9 | CASSLDIRGGDQETQYF | TGTGCCAGCAGCCTAGACATACGCGGGGGGGATCAGGAGACCCAGTACTTC
14 | NA | TRBJ2-4 | NA | TRBV11-2 | CASSQRAAKNIQYF | TGTGCCAGCAGCCAAAGAGCTGCCAAAAACATTCAGTACTTC
17 | NA | TRBJ1-6 | NA | TRBV7-8 | CASSLGGASSYNSPLHF | TGTGCCAGCAGCTTAGGAGGGGCCAGCTCCTATAATTCACCCCTCCACTTT
13 | NA | TRBJ2-1 | NA | TRBV20-1 | CSALAPTYNEQFF | TGCAGTGCCTTAGCGCCAACCTACAATGAGCAGTTCTTC
14 | TRBD1 | TRBJ1-2 | NA | TRBV12-3/TRBV12-4 | CASSLKGASYGYTF | TGTGCCAGCAGTTTGAAGGGGGCCAGCTATGGCTACACCTTC
11 | NA | TRBJ2-1 | NA | TRBV5-1 | CASSLARALSF | TGCGCCAGCAGCTTGGCCCGGGCCTTGAGCTTC
15 | NA | TRBJ2-7 | many | TRBV7-9 | CASSHLENHSYEQYF | TGTGCCAGCAGCCACCTGGAGAACCACTCCTACGAGCAGTACTTC
15 | NA | TRBJ1-4 | NA | TRBV27 | CASSSNGARVEKLFF | TGTGCCAGCAGTTCAAATGGGGCTCGGGTTGAAAAACTGTTTTTT
14 | TRBD1 | TRBJ1-1 | NA | TRBV6-1 | CASTGTEGFAEAFF | TGTGCCAGCACCGGGACAGAAGGTTTTGCTGAAGCTTTCTTT
15 | NA | TRBJ2-1 | NA | TRBV2 | CASSEWHSQYNEQFF | TGTGCCAGCAGTGAATGGCACAGCCAATACAATGAGCAGTTCTTC